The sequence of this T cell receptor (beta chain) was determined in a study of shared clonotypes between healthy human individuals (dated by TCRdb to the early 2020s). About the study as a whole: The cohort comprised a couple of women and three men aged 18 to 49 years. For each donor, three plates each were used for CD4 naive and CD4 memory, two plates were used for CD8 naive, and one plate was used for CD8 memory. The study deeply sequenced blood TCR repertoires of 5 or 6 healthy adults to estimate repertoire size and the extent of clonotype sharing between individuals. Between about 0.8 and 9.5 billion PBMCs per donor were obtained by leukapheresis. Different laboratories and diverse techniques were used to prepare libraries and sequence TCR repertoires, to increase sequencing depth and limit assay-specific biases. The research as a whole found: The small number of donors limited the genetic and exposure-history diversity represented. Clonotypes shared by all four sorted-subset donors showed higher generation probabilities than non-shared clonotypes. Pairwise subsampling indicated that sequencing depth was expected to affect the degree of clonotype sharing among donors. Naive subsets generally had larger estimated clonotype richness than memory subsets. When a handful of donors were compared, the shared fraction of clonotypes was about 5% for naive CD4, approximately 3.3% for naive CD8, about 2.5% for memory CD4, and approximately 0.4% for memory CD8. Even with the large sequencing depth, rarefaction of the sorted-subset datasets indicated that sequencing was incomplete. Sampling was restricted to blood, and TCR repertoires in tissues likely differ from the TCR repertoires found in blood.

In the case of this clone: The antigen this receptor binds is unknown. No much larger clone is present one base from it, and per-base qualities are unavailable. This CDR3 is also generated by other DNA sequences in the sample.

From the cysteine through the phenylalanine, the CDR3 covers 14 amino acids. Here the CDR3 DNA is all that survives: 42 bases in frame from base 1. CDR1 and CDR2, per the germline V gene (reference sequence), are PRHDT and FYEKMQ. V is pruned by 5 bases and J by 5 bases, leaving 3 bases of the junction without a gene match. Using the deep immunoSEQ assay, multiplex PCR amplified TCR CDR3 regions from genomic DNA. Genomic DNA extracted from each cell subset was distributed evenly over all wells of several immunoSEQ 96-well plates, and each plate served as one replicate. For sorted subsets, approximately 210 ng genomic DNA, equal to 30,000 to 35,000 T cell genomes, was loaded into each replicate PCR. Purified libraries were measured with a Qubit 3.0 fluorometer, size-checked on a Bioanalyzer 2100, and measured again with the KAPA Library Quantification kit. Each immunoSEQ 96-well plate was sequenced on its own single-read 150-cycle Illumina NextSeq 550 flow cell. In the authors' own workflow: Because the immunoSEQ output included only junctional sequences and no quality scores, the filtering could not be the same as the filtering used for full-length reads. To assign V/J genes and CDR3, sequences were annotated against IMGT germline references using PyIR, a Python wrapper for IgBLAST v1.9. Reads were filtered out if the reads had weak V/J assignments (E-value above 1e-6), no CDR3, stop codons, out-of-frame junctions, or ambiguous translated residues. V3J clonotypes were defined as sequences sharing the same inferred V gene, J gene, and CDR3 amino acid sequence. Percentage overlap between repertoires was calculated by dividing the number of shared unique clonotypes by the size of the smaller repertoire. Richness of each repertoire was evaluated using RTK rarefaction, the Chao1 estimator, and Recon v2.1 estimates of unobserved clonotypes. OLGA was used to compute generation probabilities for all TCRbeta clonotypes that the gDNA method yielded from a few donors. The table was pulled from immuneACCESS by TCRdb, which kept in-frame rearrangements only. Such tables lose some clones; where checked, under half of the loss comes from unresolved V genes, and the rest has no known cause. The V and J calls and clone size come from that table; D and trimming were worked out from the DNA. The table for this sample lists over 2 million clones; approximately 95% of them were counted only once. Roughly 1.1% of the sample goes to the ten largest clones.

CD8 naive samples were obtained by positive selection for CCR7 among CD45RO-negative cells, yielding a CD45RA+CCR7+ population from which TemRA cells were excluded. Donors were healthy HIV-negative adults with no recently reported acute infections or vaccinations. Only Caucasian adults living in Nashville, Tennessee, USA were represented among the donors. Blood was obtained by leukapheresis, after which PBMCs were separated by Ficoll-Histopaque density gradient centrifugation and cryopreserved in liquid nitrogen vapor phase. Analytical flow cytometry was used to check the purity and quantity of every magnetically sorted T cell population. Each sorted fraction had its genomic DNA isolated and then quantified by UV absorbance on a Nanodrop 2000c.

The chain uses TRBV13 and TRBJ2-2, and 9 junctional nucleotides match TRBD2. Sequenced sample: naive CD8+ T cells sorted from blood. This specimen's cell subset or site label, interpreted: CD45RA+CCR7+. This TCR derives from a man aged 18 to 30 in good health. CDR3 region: CASSPGLATGELFF. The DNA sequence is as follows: TGTGCCAGCAGCCCGGGACTAGCAACCGGGGAGCTGTTTTTT.